This T cell receptor beta chain was obtained from a study of radiotherapy plus CTLA-4 blockade in lung cancer. V was clipped by 1 base and J by 6 bases, with 11 bases between them. The V gene's germline CDR1 is SGHRS and CDR2 YFSETQ. This CDR3 spans 13 amino acids. Only a few counts were recorded for this clone. The protocol was immunoSEQ multiplex PCR, while the TCRdb copy is restricted to in-frame clones and leaves out a portion. The data contain some 110,000 clones, roughly four fifths of them singletons. The gene calls are TRBV5-1 and TRBJ2-7; maybe TRBD1 (6 bases). This TCR derives from a human donor with non-small cell lung cancer that progressed on radiotherapy plus ipilimumab. Some clones in this sample may be carry-over from other donors' samples. The sequencing used peripheral blood, collected from a patient treated with radiotherapy plus ipilimumab. This chain's CDR3 is CASSLQWGLEQYF. The CDR3 coding sequence is TGCGCCAGCAGCTTGCAATGGGGGCTCGAGCAGTACTTC.